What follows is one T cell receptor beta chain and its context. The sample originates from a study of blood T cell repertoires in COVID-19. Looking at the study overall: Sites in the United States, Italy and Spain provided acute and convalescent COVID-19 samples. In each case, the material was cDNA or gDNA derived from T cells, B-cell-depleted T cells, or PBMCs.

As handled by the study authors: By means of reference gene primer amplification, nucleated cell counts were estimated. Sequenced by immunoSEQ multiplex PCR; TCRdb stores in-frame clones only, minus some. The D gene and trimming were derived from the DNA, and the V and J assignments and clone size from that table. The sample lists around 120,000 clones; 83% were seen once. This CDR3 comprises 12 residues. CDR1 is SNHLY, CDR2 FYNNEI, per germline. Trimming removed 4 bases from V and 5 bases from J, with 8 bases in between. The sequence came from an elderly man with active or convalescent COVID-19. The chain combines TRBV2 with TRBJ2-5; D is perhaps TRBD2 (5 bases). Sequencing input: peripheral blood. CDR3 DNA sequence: TGTGCCAGCAGTGTCGGGGTTGAGACCCAGTACTTC. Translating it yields CASSVGVETQYF. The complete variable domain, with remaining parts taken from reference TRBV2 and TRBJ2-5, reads EPEVTQTPSHQVTQMGQEVILRCVPISNHLYFYWYRQILGQKVEFLVSFYNNEISEKSEIFDDQFSVERPDGSNFTLKIRSTKLEDSAMYFCASSVGVETQYFGPGTRLLVL.